This T cell receptor (beta chain) appears in the sequencing data of a study of identical twins. The CDR3 is made up of 14 amino acids. Per the germline V gene, CDR1 is ENHRY and CDR2 is SYGVKD. V was shortened by 6 bases and J by 13 bases, with 22 bases between the two germline ends. TCRdb itself ran the 5' RACE reads through MiXCR, one entry per CDR3 protein. The sample lists roughly 1,500,000 distinct CDR3 sequences, roughly 35% occurring once. Everyone who donated was a healthy Caucasian. Only a few counts were recorded for this clonotype. The J gene is TRBJ2-4, the V gene TRBV10-3; D tentatively reads TRBD1 or TRBD2 (5 bases each). Source material: cord blood. This clonotype originated in a newborn girl in good health. The CDR3 sequence is CAIREQLGEGEQYF. CDR3 nucleotides: TGTGCCATCAGAGAGCAATTGGGTGAAGGGGAGCAGTACTTC.